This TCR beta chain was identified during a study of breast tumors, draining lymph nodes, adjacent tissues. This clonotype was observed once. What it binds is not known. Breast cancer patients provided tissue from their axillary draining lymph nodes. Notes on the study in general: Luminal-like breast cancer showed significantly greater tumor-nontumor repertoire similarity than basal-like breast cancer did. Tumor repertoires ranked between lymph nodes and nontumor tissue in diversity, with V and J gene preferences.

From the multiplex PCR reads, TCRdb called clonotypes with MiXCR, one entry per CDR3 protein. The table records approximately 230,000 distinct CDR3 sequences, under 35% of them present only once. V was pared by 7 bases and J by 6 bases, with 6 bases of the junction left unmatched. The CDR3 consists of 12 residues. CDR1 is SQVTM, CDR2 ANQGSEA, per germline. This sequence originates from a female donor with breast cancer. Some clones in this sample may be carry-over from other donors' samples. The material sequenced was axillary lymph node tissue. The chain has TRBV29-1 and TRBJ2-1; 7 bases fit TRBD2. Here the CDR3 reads CSGTGTINEQFF. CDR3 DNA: TGCAGCGGTACCGGGACTATCAATGAGCAGTTCTTC.